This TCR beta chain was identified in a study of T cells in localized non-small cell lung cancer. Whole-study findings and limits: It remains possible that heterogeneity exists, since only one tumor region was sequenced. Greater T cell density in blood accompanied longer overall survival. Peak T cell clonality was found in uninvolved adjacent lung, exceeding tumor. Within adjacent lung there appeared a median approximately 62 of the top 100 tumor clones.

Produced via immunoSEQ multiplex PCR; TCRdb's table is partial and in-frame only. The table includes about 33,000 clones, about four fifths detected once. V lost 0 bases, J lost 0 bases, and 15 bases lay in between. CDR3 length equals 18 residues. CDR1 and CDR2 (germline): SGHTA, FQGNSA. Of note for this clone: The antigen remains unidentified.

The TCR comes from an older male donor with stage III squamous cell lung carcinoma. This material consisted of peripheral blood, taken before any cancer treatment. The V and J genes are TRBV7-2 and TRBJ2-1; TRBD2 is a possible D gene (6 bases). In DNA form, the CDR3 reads TGTGCCAGCAGCTTAGCGAGGGCTAGCGCAAGCTCCTACAATGAGCAGTTCTTC. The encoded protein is CASSLARASASSYNEQFF.